This entry lists 14 T cell receptor beta chains sequenced from one sample in a study of blood T cell repertoires in COVID-19. The data were produced by immunoSEQ multiplex PCR, yet TCRdb's version contains in-frame clones alone and is incomplete. The table includes tens of thousands of clones, 65% to 85% detected once. Material for sequencing was peripheral blood. These receptors originate from a man in his 70s with COVID-19, enrolled during active disease.

This clone showed up just a few times. The chain carries TRBV18 and TRBJ1-4; 8 positions match TRBD1. Looked up from germline, CDR1 is KGHSH and CDR2 is LQKENI. J was trimmed by 8 bases and V by 4 bases; bases with no gene match: 9. CDR3 length: 15 amino acids. CDR3 sequence (DNA): TGTGCCAGCTCACTAACAGGGGGTAGTGAAGAAAAACTGTTTTTT. Its protein is CASSLTGGSEEKLFF.

The chain has TRBV9 and TRBJ2-7; no definite D call. The V gene's germline CDR1 is SGDLS and CDR2 YYNGEE. V was shortened by 7 bases and J by 2 bases, with 16 bases between the two germline ends. The CDR3 spans 14 residues. The CDR3: CASPQDQATYEQYF. The CDR3 bases are TGTGCCAGCCCTCAAGACCAAGCGACCTACGAGCAGTACTTC.

Only a few counts were recorded for this clone. The genes are TRBV30 and TRBJ1-2; D is unresolved. Trimming left V 3 bases short and J 12 bases short, with 11 bases between. The CDR3 consists of 10 residues. CDR1 GTSNPN and CDR2 SVGIG come from the germline V gene (reference sequence). CDR3 in DNA: TGTGCCTGGAGCGGGAAGTTCGACACCTTC. Protein: CAWSGKFDTF.

The J gene is TRBJ1-3, the V gene TRBV11-1; perhaps TRBD1 as D (5 bases). The V gene's germline CDR1 is SGHAT and CDR2 FQDESV (reference sequence). This CDR3 spans 13 amino acids. Trimming cost V 10 bases and J 1 base, with 11 bases left between them. The DNA for the CDR3 is TGTGCCACCTCGGGGGAGTCTGGAAACACCATATATTTT. This gives the protein CATSGESGNTIYF.

The chain links TRBV15 to TRBJ1-5; D may be TRBD1 (5 bases). The CDR3 consists of 15 residues. CDR1 and CDR2 (germline): LNHNV, YYDKDF (reference sequence). V lost 0 bases to trimming and J lost 6 bases, with 12 bases between them. CDR3 protein: CATSREWRGGQPQHF. The DNA for the CDR3 is TGTGCCACCAGCAGAGAGTGGAGGGGCGGTCAGCCCCAGCATTTT.

The chain recombines TRBV7-9 with TRBJ2-3, with unresolved D. CDR1 is SEHNR, CDR2 FQNEAQ, per germline (reference sequence). CDR3 length equals 13 residues. Trimming stripped 4 bases from V and 0 bases from J, with 5 bases between. The CDR3 nucleotides read TGTGCCAGCAGCTCAGGCAGCACAGATACGCAGTATTTT. Protein product: CASSSGSTDTQYF.

The V call is TRBV4-2, the J call TRBJ2-1; maybe TRBD2 (5 bases). This CDR3 contains 18 residues. The V and J ends lost 3 bases and 5 bases respectively, with 23 bases between them. Germline CDR1 reads LGHNA; CDR2 reads YNFKEQ. The chain's CDR3 is CASSHPYRRTANDNEQFF. The CDR3 region has the DNA TGTGCCAGCAGCCACCCATACCGCCGGACTGCTAACGACAATGAGCAGTTCTTC.

Within the sample, this clone is medium-sized. V is TRBV4-1 and J is TRBJ2-7, with D hard to call. CDR1 is MGHRA and CDR2 is YSYEKL in the germline V gene. V lost 2 bases and J lost 2, with 7 bases in between. The CDR3 runs 13 residues. The CDR3 coding sequence is TGCGCCAGCAGCCAACTGAGTACCTACGAGCAGTACTTC. Translation: CASSQLSTYEQYF.

J is TRBJ1-1 and V is TRBV7-2; TRBD1 matches 8 bases. This CDR3 comprises 16 residues. Per the germline V gene, CDR1 is SGHTA and CDR2 is FQGNSA. The V gene end was trimmed by 5 bases and the J gene end by 4 bases; junction bases not matched to a gene: 12. Written as DNA, the CDR3 is TGTGCCAGCAGCCCCCGTCAAGGACAGGGAGGCACTGAAGCTTTCTTT. Its protein is CASSPRQGQGGTEAFF. The complete variable domain, with remaining parts taken from reference TRBV7-2 and TRBJ1-1, reads GAGVSQSPSNKVTEKGKDVELRCDPISGHTALYWYRQSLGQGLEFLIYFQGNSAPDKSGLPSDRFSAERTGGSVSTLTIQRTQQEDSAVYLCASSPRQGQGGTEAFFGQGTRLTVV.

This clone has only one observation. The chain joins TRBV11-3 to TRBJ1-2, with D perhaps TRBD1 (5 bases). Trimming left V 3 bases short and J 2 bases short, with 7 bases between. Germline V gene data show CDR1 as SGHNT and CDR2 as YENEEA. The CDR3 is 13 amino acids. The CDR3, as DNA: TGTGCCAGCAGCTTGACAGCGAACTATGGCTACACCTTC. It encodes CASSLTANYGYTF.

CDR3 sequence: CASSRGGDPSYEQYF. The CDR3 nucleotides are TGTGCCAGCAGCCGTGGGGGGGACCCCTCCTACGAGCAGTACTTC. The gene calls are TRBV11-2 and TRBJ2-7; 7 bases are shared with TRBD2. CDR3 size: 15 residues. The germline V gene encodes CDR1 SGHAT and CDR2 FQNNGV. After removal of 5 bases from V and 0 bases from J, the junction contained 7 bases not matched to a gene.

This clone was detected only a few times. The V and J genes are TRBV7-9 and TRBJ1-2; TRBD1 agrees at 9 bases. With 5 bases clipped from V and 7 bases from J, the junction kept 17 bases outside the gene matches. CDR1 and CDR2 from the germline V gene are SEHNR and FQNEAQ (reference sequence). The length of the CDR3 is 17 residues. CDR3 nucleotides: TGTGCCAGCAGCCCCGTTCTGGGACAGGGCCCATTGGGTGGCTACACCTTC. Amino acids: CASSPVLGQGPLGGYTF.

V usage is TRBV15 and J usage is TRBJ2-1, with a tentative D call TRBD2 (6 bases). Germline values: CDR1 LNHNV, CDR2 YYDKDF (reference sequence). Trimming removed 5 bases from V and 9 bases from J, with 17 bases in between. CDR3 size: 14 residues. CDR3 sequence: CATSWRGSGAEQFF. The CDR3, as DNA: TGTGCCACCAGCTGGCGGGGATCAGGAGCTGAGCAGTTCTTC.

V usage is TRBV7-2 and J usage is TRBJ2-3, with D maybe TRBD2 (5 bases). V was pared by 7 bases and J by 0 bases, with 8 bases between. Looked up from germline, CDR1 is SGHTA and CDR2 is FQGNSA. The CDR3 has 13 residues. CDR3 bases: TGTGCCAGCAACCGGGGAAGCACAGATACGCAGTATTTT. Translated, it gives CASNRGSTDTQYF.